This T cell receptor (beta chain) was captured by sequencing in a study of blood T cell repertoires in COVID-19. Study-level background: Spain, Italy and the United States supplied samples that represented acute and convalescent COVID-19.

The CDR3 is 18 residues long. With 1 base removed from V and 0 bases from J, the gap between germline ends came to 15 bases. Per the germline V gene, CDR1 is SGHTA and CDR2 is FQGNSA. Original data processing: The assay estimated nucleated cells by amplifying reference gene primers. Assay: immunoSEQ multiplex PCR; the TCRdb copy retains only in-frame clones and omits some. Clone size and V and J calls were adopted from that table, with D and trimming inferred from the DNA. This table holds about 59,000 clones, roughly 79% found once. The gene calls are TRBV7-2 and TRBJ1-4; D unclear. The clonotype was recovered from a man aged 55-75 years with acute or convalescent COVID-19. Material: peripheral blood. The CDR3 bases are TGTGCCAGCAGCTTAGGAGAGGCTTTTGGCGCAACTAATGAAAAACTGTTTTTT. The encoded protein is CASSLGEAFGATNEKLFF.